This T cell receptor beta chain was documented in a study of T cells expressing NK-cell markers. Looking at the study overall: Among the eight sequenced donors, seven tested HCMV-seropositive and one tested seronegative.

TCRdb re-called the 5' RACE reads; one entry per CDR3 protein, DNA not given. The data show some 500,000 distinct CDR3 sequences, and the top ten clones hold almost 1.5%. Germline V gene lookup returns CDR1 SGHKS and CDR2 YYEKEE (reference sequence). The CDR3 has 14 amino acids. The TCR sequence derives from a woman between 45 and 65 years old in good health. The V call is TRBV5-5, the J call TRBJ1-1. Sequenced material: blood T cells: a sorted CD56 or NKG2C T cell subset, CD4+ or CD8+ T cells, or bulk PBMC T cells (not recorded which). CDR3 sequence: CASSLVRVGTEAFF.